This T cell receptor (beta chain) was sequenced for a study of blood T cell repertoires in COVID-19. Background on the study: There were acute and convalescent COVID-19 samples, and they came from the United States, Italy and Spain. Nucleic acid was either cDNA or gDNA, and it came from T cells, B-cell-depleted T cells, or PBMCs.

Using immunoSEQ multiplex PCR, the repertoire was profiled, and TCRdb retains in-frame clones only, with some absent. The sample includes around 330,000 clones, around 87% of them seen just once. V lost 4 bases and J 8 bases, leaving 27 bases between the germline ends. Germline values: CDR1 ENHRY, CDR2 SYGVKD. The CDR3 loop spans 18 amino acids. The sequencing sample was made of peripheral blood. The rearrangement links TRBV10-3 to TRBJ2-1, with TRBD2 as a possible D gene (6 bases). The receptor was derived from a woman in her 50s with active or convalescent COVID-19. CDR3 in DNA: TGTGCCATCAGTGGACCCGATTTTAGCGGTGCGGACTCCGATGAGCAGTTCTTC. Amino acids: CAISGPDFSGADSDEQFF.